These 10 T cell receptor beta chains came from one sample sequenced in a study of identifying expanded T cells in peripheral blood. Measured with immunoSEQ multiplex PCR; TCRdb has only the in-frame clones, and not every one. Among some 72,000 clones listed, about nine tenths were seen once. Sequenced sample: blood. The origin of the receptors is a person between 18 and 75 years old in good health.

The CDR3 protein is CASSWWESGNTIYF. The CDR3 bases are TGTGCCAGCAGTTGGTGGGAGTCTGGAAACACCATATATTTT. The chain joins TRBV5-4 to TRBJ1-3; no definite D call. This CDR3 has 14 amino acids. Per the germline V gene, CDR1 is SGHNT and CDR2 is YYREEE (reference sequence). V was clipped by 5 bases and J by 1 base, with 10 bases between them.

The rearrangement uses TRBV7-7 and TRBJ2-1; perhaps TRBD2 as D (6 bases). V dropped 5 bases and J dropped 7 bases, with 12 bases sitting between them. This CDR3 spans 13 amino acids. The germline gives CDR1 SSHAT, CDR2 FNYEAQ (reference sequence). CDR3 in DNA: TGTGCCAGCAGCCAAGGAGGGCTAAATGAGCAGTTCTTC. It specifies CASSQGGLNEQFF. Together with reference TRBV7-7 and TRBJ2-1, the CDR3 gives the full variable domain: GAGVSQSPRYKVTKRGQDVTLRCDPISSHATLYWYQQALGQGPEFLTYFNYEAQPDKSGLPSDRFSAERPEGSISTLTIQRTEQRDSAMYRCASSQGGLNEQFFGPGTRLTVL.

The chain combines TRBV7-8 with TRBJ2-7; unclear D gene. This CDR3 contains 14 residues. CDR1 is SGHVS and CDR2 is FQNEAQ in the germline V gene. V lost 3 bases to trimming and J lost 0 bases, with 9 bases between them. The CDR3 sequence is CASSFIRSSYEQYF. The CDR3 coding sequence is TGTGCCAGCAGCTTTATCAGGAGCTCCTACGAGCAGTACTTC.

The V call is TRBV7-2, the J call TRBJ2-5; D might be TRBD1 (5 bases). CDR3 size: 12 residues. The V end was cut by 5 bases, the J end by 5 bases, with 9 bases between. Germline values: CDR1 SGHTA, CDR2 FQGNSA. CDR3 bases: TGTGCCAGCAGCCTTAGGGGTGAGACCCAGTACTTC. It codes for CASSLRGETQYF.

The chain recombines TRBV5-1 with TRBJ1-6; D unresolved. The CDR3 covers 15 residues. V was shortened by 0 bases and J by 6 bases, with 10 bases between the two germline ends. CDR1 is SGHRS and CDR2 is YFSETQ in the germline V gene. This chain's CDR3 is CASSLDIPSNSPLHF. DNA for the CDR3: TGCGCCAGCAGCTTGGACATCCCCAGTAATTCACCCCTCCACTTT.

As for this clone: The junction does not match germline at one end; this may be a read error. The gene calls are TRBV6-5 and TRBJ1-4; TRBD1 might be the D (6 bases). Germline values: CDR1 MNHEY, CDR2 SVGAGI. This CDR3 has 14 amino acids. For the CDR3, the DNA is TGTGCCAGCCGTCGACAGGCAACTAATGAAAGACTGTTTTTT. This sequence encodes CASRRQATNERLFF.

The J gene is TRBJ1-5, the V gene TRBV2, with TRBD1 matching 7 bases. V gave up 11 bases and J gave up 1 base; unmatched junction bases: 5. Germline V CDR1 and CDR2: SNHLY, FYNNEI. CDR3 length equals 13 residues. Here the CDR3 reads CAGGTDSNQPQHF. CDR3 DNA: TGTGCCGGCGGGACAGACAGCAATCAGCCCCAGCATTTT.

In this sample, this clone turned up a few times. The chain joins TRBV19 to TRBJ1-2; 7 bases are shared with TRBD1. Germline-derived CDR1 and CDR2 are LNHDA and SQIVND (reference sequence). Unmatched junction bases numbered 7, after V lost 6 bases and J lost 6 bases. CDR3 length: 13 residues. The CDR3 DNA reads as TGTGCCAGTAGCCAAACAGGGGACGATGGCTACACCTTC. Translation gives CASSQTGDDGYTF.

The chain has TRBV28 and TRBJ1-1; tentative D call: TRBD1 (5 bases). The CDR3 totals 15 residues. Germline CDR1 and CDR2: MDHEN and SYDVKM. The V and J ends lost 3 bases and 3 bases respectively, with 14 bases between them. CDR3 region: CASSFGSGYYTEAFF. The DNA of the CDR3 is TGTGCCAGCAGTTTTGGTTCAGGGTACTACACTGAAGCTTTCTTT.

V and J are TRBV5-1 and TRBJ2-1; D may be TRBD1 (6 bases). The CDR3 consists of 15 residues. CDR1 and CDR2 (germline): SGHRS, YFSETQ. Trimming took 0 bases from V and 5 from J, leaving 12 bases between them. For the CDR3, the DNA is TGCGCCAGCAGCTTGGACAGGGTTGAACACAATGAGCAGTTCTTC. Its protein is CASSLDRVEHNEQFF.